Each of the 30 T cell receptor beta chains below was sequenced from the same sample in a study of memory CD4+ T cells and cytomegalovirus serostatus. Sequenced by immunoSEQ multiplex PCR; TCRdb stores in-frame clones only, minus some. The sample shows 40,000 to 55,000 clones, 60% to 80% of them seen only once. The sort gate was single viable CD3+CD4+CD8-CD45RO+ cells for memory CD4+ T cells. The sample taken for sequencing was memory CD4+ T cells from blood. These receptor sequences come from an adult in good health and CMV-seronegative.

This clone was seen a few times. The V gene is TRBV23-1, the J gene TRBJ1-1, with a possible D match to TRBD1 (6 bases). TRBV23-1 is marked as an open reading frame, function uncertain. This CDR3 is built from 18 residues. V lost 0 bases and J 0 bases, leaving 17 bases between the germline ends. The CDR3 DNA reads TGCGCCAGCAGTCAATCCGGGAAAGGGGGACGGATGAACACTGAAGCTTTCTTT. This translates into CASSQSGKGGRMNTEAFF.

CDR3 region: CASSLFQGAGGYTF. CDR3 nucleotide sequence: TGTGCCAGCAGCTTGTTTCAGGGGGCAGGCGGCTACACCTTC. The chain couples TRBV5-4 to TRBJ1-2; 8 bases line up with TRBD1. This CDR3 has 14 residues. After removal of 1 base from V and 8 bases from J, the junction contained 7 bases not matched to a gene. Germline V gene lookup returns CDR1 SGHNT and CDR2 YYREEE (reference sequence).

The chain couples TRBV7-9 to TRBJ2-4, with TRBD2 matching over 11 bases. J gave up 3 bases and V 5 bases, and 15 bases lay outside the gene matches. The germline CDR1 and CDR2 sequences are SEHNR and FQNEAQ (reference sequence). The CDR3 extends over 19 amino acids. The CDR3 DNA reads TGTGCCAGCAGCCTCGAGGTAGCGGGAGGGTCCTGGAGCAAAAACATTCAGTACTTC. Amino acids: CASSLEVAGGSWSKNIQYF.

The sample holds one count of this clone. V usage is TRBV7-9 and J usage is TRBJ2-1; no clear D. The CDR3 runs 15 residues. Per germline, CDR1 SEHNR and CDR2 FQNEAQ (reference sequence). V was trimmed by 1 base and J by 3 bases, leaving 10 bases between them. CDR3 nucleotides: TGTGCCAGCAGCTTAGACGGTGGTAGCTACAATGAGCAGTTCTTC. This translates into CASSLDGGSYNEQFF.

V and J are TRBV13 and TRBJ2-4; 11 bases match TRBD2. J lost 3 bases, V lost 4 bases, and 17 bases had no gene match. Germline V gives CDR1 PRHDT, CDR2 FYEKMQ (reference sequence). The CDR3 covers 20 residues. The CDR3 here is CASSYSRLAGGPGRKNIQYF. The CDR3 DNA is TGTGCCAGCAGCTACAGTAGGTTAGCGGGAGGGCCTGGCCGCAAAAACATTCAGTACTTC.

The rearrangement uses TRBV9 and TRBJ2-5; D is unresolved. Germline V gene lookup returns CDR1 SGDLS and CDR2 YYNGEE. V lost 1 base and J lost 4, with 5 bases in between. There are 12 residues in the CDR3. The CDR3 sequence: CASSVNGETQYF. The CDR3 DNA follows: TGTGCCAGCAGCGTAAACGGAGAGACCCAGTACTTC.

This chain uses TRBV29-1 with TRBJ2-5; 7 nucleotides match TRBD2. The trim removed 2 bases at V and 5 bases at J, leaving 5 bases unmatched. Germline values: CDR1 SQVTM, CDR2 ANQGSEA. The CDR3 is 13 amino acids. CDR3 residues: CSVEWGRGETQYF. CDR3 in DNA: TGCAGCGTTGAATGGGGGAGGGGCGAGACCCAGTACTTC. Supplemented by reference TRBV29-1 and TRBJ2-5, the full variable domain reads SAVISQKPSRDICQRGTSLTIQCQVDSQVTMMFWYRQQPGQSLTLIATANQGSEATYESGFVIDKFPISRPNLTFSTLTVSNMSPEDSSIYLCSVEWGRGETQYFGPGTRLLVL.

The rearrangement links TRBV6-5 to TRBJ2-7; D could derive from TRBD1 or TRBD2 (5 bases each). The V end was cut by 6 bases, the J end by 3 bases, with 18 bases between. From germline, CDR1 is MNHEY and CDR2 SVGAGI. The CDR3 is 15 residues long. In nucleotides, the CDR3 is TGTGCCAGCAGACTCACGGGACCCTCCCTCTACGAGCAGTACTTC. Amino acids: CASRLTGPSLYEQYF.

The chain links TRBV9 to TRBJ2-7; the match to TRBD1 covers 7 bases. The J segment lost 6 bases and the V segment lost 4 bases, leaving 13 bases of the junction unmatched. This CDR3 contains 15 residues. Germline values: CDR1 SGDLS, CDR2 YYNGEE. The CDR3 region has the DNA TGTGCCAGCAGCTTAACCGATTCGACAGGGCGCGAGCAGTACTTC. Translated, it gives CASSLTDSTGREQYF.

V and J are TRBV9 and TRBJ2-2; D not resolved. CDR1 is SGDLS and CDR2 is YYNGEE in the germline V gene. This CDR3 has 15 amino acids. Trimming removed 4 bases from V and 1 base from J, with 11 bases in between. Written as DNA, the CDR3 is TGTGCCAGCAGCAGACGGACGGGGAACACCGGGGAGCTGTTTTTT. It specifies CASSRRTGNTGELFF.

This chain connects TRBV21-1 to TRBJ2-7; no check of the table's D call, TRBD2, against the DNA was made. TRBV21-1 is listed as a pseudogene. This CDR3 is built from 20 residues. The CDR3 loop reads CASSNPPTSGNRYSSYEQYF. The CDR3 nucleotides read TGTGCCAGCAGCAATCCTCCTACTAGCGGCAACCGCTATAGCTCCTACGAGCAGTACTTC.

The genes are TRBV6-9 and TRBJ2-7; 9 nucleotides agree with TRBD1. Germline CDR1 is MNHGY and CDR2 is SVAAGI. This CDR3 comprises 16 residues. The V gene end was trimmed by 5 bases and the J gene end by 2 bases; junction bases not matched to a gene: 10. In DNA, the CDR3 is TGTGCCAGCAGTGGCCAACAGGGGGCGAGGACCTACGAGCAGTACTTC. Protein: CASSGQQGARTYEQYF.

J is TRBJ2-1 and V is TRBV9, with D maybe TRBD2 (5 bases). This CDR3 is built from 15 residues. Germline V lookup: CDR1 SGDLS, CDR2 YYNGEE. V lost 4 bases, J lost 4 bases, and 15 bases lay in between. CDR3 in DNA: TGTGCCAGCAGCCCATACAGCGGCCTATACAATGAGCAGTTCTTC. Translating gives CASSPYSGLYNEQFF.

J is TRBJ2-3 and V is TRBV21-1; TRBD2 is taken as the D call from the table, unchecked against the DNA. TRBV21-1 is designated a pseudogene. The length of the CDR3 is 16 residues. This chain's CDR3 is CASSKAAGTRTDTQYF. CDR3 bases: TGTGCCAGCAGCAAAGCGGCAGGGACTCGCACAGATACGCAGTATTTT.

J is TRBJ2-7 and V is TRBV18; possibly TRBD1 for D (6 bases). The CDR3 contains 13 residues. Trimming removed 2 bases at V and 5 bases at J, with 10 bases between. Germline V gene data show CDR1 as KGHSH and CDR2 as LQKENI. This chain's CDR3 is CASSPKQGHEQYF. CDR3 DNA: TGTGCCAGCTCACCAAAACAGGGTCACGAGCAGTACTTC.

This clone was picked up one time. The chain couples TRBV7-3 to TRBJ2-7; 9 bases fit TRBD1. The CDR3 is made up of 13 amino acids. V was pared by 6 bases and J by 3 bases, with 3 bases of the junction left unmatched. CDR1 is SGHTA, CDR2 FQGTGA, per germline. The CDR3 region is CASSQTGGYEQYF. CDR3 DNA sequence: TGTGCCAGCAGTCAGACAGGGGGCTACGAGCAGTACTTC.

The chain recombines TRBV30 with TRBJ2-1, with 11 bases matching TRBD2. This CDR3 is built from 14 residues. V lost 3 bases, J lost 9 bases, and 7 bases stayed unmatched. Germline CDR1 GTSNPN, CDR2 SVGIG (reference sequence). The CDR3 region is CAWRPSGRITEQFF. The DNA for the CDR3 is TGTGCCTGGAGACCTAGCGGGAGGATAACTGAGCAGTTCTTC.

This chain links TRBV6-1 with TRBJ1-5; D is uncertain. The V and J ends lost 3 bases and 5 bases respectively, with 8 bases between them. The germline CDR1 and CDR2 sequences are MNHNS and SASEGT. This CDR3 comprises 13 residues. The CDR3 spells CASSEGTHQPQHF. The CDR3 nucleotides read TGTGCCAGCAGTGAGGGAACCCATCAGCCCCAGCATTTT.

The genes are TRBV28 and TRBJ2-3, with a possible D match to TRBD1 (6 bases). This CDR3 is 13 amino acids long. V was cut by 5 bases and J by 4 bases, with 10 bases left in between. Germline CDR1 is MDHEN and CDR2 is SYDVKM. The CDR3 nucleotides are TGTGCCAGCAGTGGACAGCCGGCAGATACGCAGTATTTT. Its protein product is CASSGQPADTQYF.

This clone was recorded once. V usage is TRBV6-1 and J usage is TRBJ2-7; 11 bases map to TRBD2. The CDR3 totals 16 residues. In germline, CDR1 is MNHNS, CDR2 SASEGT. The V gene end was trimmed by 4 bases and the J gene end by 6 bases; junction bases not matched to a gene: 11. The DNA of the CDR3 is TGTGCCAGCAGTGCCTCTTTCCTAGCGGGAGGCGTCGAGCAGTACTTC. Its translation: CASSASFLAGGVEQYF.

CDR3 in DNA: TGTGCCAGCAGTCGGGACAGGGGATTGGGCTCTGGAAACACCATATATTTT. It translates to CASSRDRGLGSGNTIYF. The V call is TRBV2, the J call TRBJ1-3; 10 bases match TRBD1. The CDR3 spans 17 residues. The junction had 7 bases not matched to a gene; V was cut back by 5 bases and J by 0 bases. Germline V CDR1 and CDR2: SNHLY, FYNNEI. The whole variable domain, filled in from reference TRBV2 and TRBJ1-3, reads EPEVTQTPSHQVTQMGQEVILRCVPISNHLYFYWYRQILGQKVEFLVSFYNNEISEKSEIFDDQFSVERPDGSNFTLKIRSTKLEDSAMYFCASSRDRGLGSGNTIYFGEGSWLTVV.

The CDR3, as DNA: TGTGCCAGCAGTTCTGGACAGCGAACCCTCGGAGGCTACACCTTC. Encoded protein: CASSSGQRTLGGYTF. J is TRBJ1-2 and V is TRBV6-5; D possibly corresponds to TRBD1 (6 bases). V lost 4 bases, J lost 8 bases, and 20 bases lay in between. The CDR3 extends over 15 amino acids. In germline, CDR1 is MNHEY, CDR2 SVGAGI.

This clone has a handful of counts. The rearrangement joins TRBV6-5 to TRBJ1-2; D uncertain. Germline-derived CDR1 and CDR2 are MNHEY and SVGAGI. The CDR3 has 15 residues. V was shortened by 0 bases and J by 2 bases, with 10 bases between the two germline ends. The CDR3 spells CASSYSPGSNYGYTF. The CDR3 DNA follows: TGTGCCAGCAGTTACTCTCCAGGCAGCAACTATGGCTACACCTTC.

This clone has only a few counts. The rearrangement joins TRBV30 to TRBJ1-1; 7 bases are shared with TRBD1. V was clipped by 4 bases and J by 5 bases; unmatched bases: 19. Germline lookup yields CDR1 GTSNPN and CDR2 SVGIG (reference sequence). The CDR3 spans 17 residues. The CDR3 DNA reads TGTGCCTGGACCCCCTACAGGGGATGGGTATCGGGAACTGAAGCTTTCTTT. Protein: CAWTPYRGWVSGTEAFF. Full variable domain (outside the CDR3, taken from reference TRBV30 and TRBJ1-1): SQTIHQWPATLVQPVGSPLSLECTVEGTSNPNLYWYRQAAGRGLQLLFYSVGIGQISSEVPQNLSASRPQDRQFILSSKKLLLSDSGFYLCAWTPYRGWVSGTEAFFGQGTRLTVV.

The chain employs TRBV28 and TRBJ2-2; D uncertain. Trimming removed 3 bases at V and 1 base at J, with 6 bases between. This CDR3 contains 14 residues. Germline values: CDR1 MDHEN, CDR2 SYDVKM. This CDR3 is CASSFQRNTGELFF. The CDR3 nucleotides read TGTGCCAGCAGTTTCCAGCGGAACACCGGGGAGCTGTTTTTT.

This clone was found a few times. The chain uses TRBV10-1 and TRBJ1-1, with D perhaps TRBD1 (6 bases). V lost 6 bases, J lost 1 base, and 9 bases lay in between. CDR1 and CDR2 from the germline V gene are WNHNN and SYGVQD (reference sequence). CDR3 length equals 13 residues. CDR3 protein: CASSEQGNTEAFF. As DNA, the CDR3 is TGCGCCAGCAGCGAACAGGGGAACACTGAAGCTTTCTTT.

This sequence joins TRBV18 and TRBJ2-7; D perhaps matches TRBD1 (5 bases). The CDR3 consists of 16 residues. Germline lookup yields CDR1 KGHSH and CDR2 LQKENI. Trimming stripped 6 bases from V and 4 bases from J, with 22 bases between. In DNA form, the CDR3 reads TGTGCCAGCTCTTCGATCGAGGCAGGGAAGTGGTACGAGCAGTACTTC. This translates into CASSSIEAGKWYEQYF.

This clone has only a few counts. The V and J genes are TRBV30 and TRBJ1-2; D perhaps matches TRBD1 (5 bases). CDR3 length: 14 amino acids. The ends were cut back, 3 bases at V and 4 bases at J, with 15 bases in the middle. Germline V CDR1 and CDR2: GTSNPN, SVGIG (reference sequence). CDR3 DNA: TGTGCCTGGAGACCCCAGGGACTGCCCTATGGCTACACCTTC. Its translation is CAWRPQGLPYGYTF.

The chain is built from TRBV5-1 and TRBJ2-5, with a possible D match to TRBD1 (6 bases). The germline V and J ends were trimmed by 5 bases and 2 bases, with 10 bases remaining between them. CDR3 length: 13 residues. The germline gives CDR1 SGHRS, CDR2 YFSETQ. The CDR3 loop reads CASRPGTQETQYF. In DNA form, the CDR3 reads TGCGCCAGCAGGCCCGGGACACAAGAGACCCAGTACTTC.

J is TRBJ2-1 and V is TRBV6-1, with TRBD2 as a possible D gene (5 bases). Germline CDR1 and CDR2: MNHNS and SASEGT. The ends were cut back, 4 bases at V and 10 bases at J, with 14 bases in the middle. This CDR3 spans 13 amino acids. CDR3 coding DNA: TGTGCCAGCAGTGCCTTTAAACTAGGGGAGCAGTTCTTC. Residues: CASSAFKLGEQFF.